A single sample is the source of the 17 T cell receptor beta chains below, sequenced in a study of T cell repertoires in cytomegalovirus infection. TCRdb itself ran the reads through MiXCR, one entry per CDR3 protein. This table holds approximately 310,000 distinct CDR3 sequences, just under 25% found once. For these receptors, no antigen is known. This specimen consisted of cultured PBMCs, obtained from culture after CMV antigen stimulation. The source of these receptors is a human donor in good health (CMV status not recorded). Some clones in this sample may be carry-over from other donors' samples.

This clonotype was observed a handful of times. The chain couples TRBV27 to TRBJ2-7; tentatively, D is TRBD1 (6 bases). The CDR3 runs to 15 residues. The germline V and J ends were trimmed by 1 base and 0 bases, with 10 bases remaining between them. The V gene's germline CDR1 is MNHEY and CDR2 SMNVEV (reference sequence). CDR3 nucleotide sequence: TGTGCCAGCAGTTTATTGCAGGGGACCTCCTACGAGCAGTACTTC. It encodes CASSLLQGTSYEQYF.

J is TRBJ2-7 and V is TRBV9; TRBD2 might be the D (6 bases). The germline V gene has CDR1 SGDLS and CDR2 YYNGEE. V was trimmed by 0 bases and J by 7 bases, leaving 14 bases between them. The CDR3 covers 14 residues. The chain's CDR3 is CASSVGVGSSEQYF. In DNA, the CDR3 is TGTGCCAGCAGCGTAGGTGTCGGGAGCTCGGAGCAGTACTTC.

This clonotype showed up many times. The chain has TRBV7-6 and TRBJ1-5, with 7 nucleotides matching TRBD1. The CDR3 runs to 16 residues. The ends lost 2 bases at V and 2 bases at J; junction bases unmatched: 6. The germline gives CDR1 SGHVS, CDR2 FNYEAQ. The CDR3 DNA follows: TGTGCCAGCAGCTTATCGACAGGGTTGGGCAATCAGCCCCAGCATTTT. It specifies CASSLSTGLGNQPQHF.

The table lists this clonotype with a few counts. CDR3 amino acids: CATSRGGLDTQYF. CDR3 sequence (DNA): TGTGCCACCAGCCGGGGAGGGTTAGATACGCAGTATTTT. The chain combines TRBV15 with TRBJ2-3; TRBD2 matches 7 bases. After removal of 5 bases from V and 5 bases from J, the junction contained 4 bases not matched to a gene. The CDR3 totals 13 residues. Germline V lookup: CDR1 LNHNV, CDR2 YYDKDF (reference sequence).

This clonotype has at least ten counts. In nucleotides, the CDR3 is TGTGCCAGCAGCTTAGTCTCCAGAGAGCAGTTCTTC. It specifies CASSLVSREQFF. This rearrangement joins TRBV7-2 to TRBJ2-1; D is ambiguous. The CDR3 contains 12 residues. Germline CDR1 and CDR2: SGHTA and FQGNSA. V lost 1 base, J lost 10 bases, and 8 bases lay in between.

The rearrangement links TRBV28 to TRBJ1-1; D may be TRBD1 (5 bases). V gave up 4 bases and J gave up 5 bases, with 14 bases separating them. CDR1 MDHEN and CDR2 SYDVKM come from the germline V gene. The CDR3 is 14 amino acids. The CDR3 loop reads CASSSGARRTEAFF. CDR3 bases: TGTGCCAGCAGTTCCGGGGCGAGGAGGACTGAAGCTTTCTTT.

This clonotype was detected once. CDR3 sequence reads: CASSSHGARNTEAFF. For the CDR3, the DNA is TGTGCCAGCAGTTCACATGGGGCGAGGAACACTGAAGCTTTCTTT. The gene calls are TRBV12-3 or TRBV12-4 and TRBJ1-1, with D maybe TRBD1 (5 bases). This CDR3 region has 15 residues. V shed 4 bases and J shed 1 base, with 13 bases lying between them.

The V gene is TRBV12-3 or TRBV12-4, the J gene TRBJ2-1; 13 bases are shared with TRBD2. V lost 5 bases to trimming and J lost 8 bases; unmatched junction nucleotides: 6. CDR3 length equals 15 residues. The DNA for the CDR3 is TGTGCCAGCAGTCGAACTAGCGGGAGGGCCGATGAGCAGTTCTTC. Translation gives CASSRTSGRADEQFF.

The chain combines TRBV2 with TRBJ2-2, with 9 nucleotides matching TRBD2. The V gene's germline CDR1 is SNHLY and CDR2 FYNNEI. This CDR3 spans 15 amino acids. The ends lost 5 bases at V and 6 bases at J; junction bases unmatched: 7. The CDR3 sequence: CASSPAGGDSGELFF. The CDR3 DNA sequence: TGTGCCAGCAGTCCCGCGGGGGGGGACTCCGGGGAGCTGTTTTTT.

The chain recombines TRBV19 with TRBJ2-3; D might be TRBD1 or TRBD2, each matching 6 bases. This CDR3 has 14 amino acids. The germline CDR1 and CDR2 sequences are LNHDA and SQIVND (reference sequence). V was pared by 7 bases and J by 6 bases, with 17 bases between. The CDR3 region is CASNDGGGWDTQYF. The CDR3 nucleotides are TGTGCCAGTAACGACGGGGGCGGTTGGGATACGCAGTATTTT.

V is TRBV19 and J is TRBJ2-1; maybe TRBD2 (6 bases). The CDR3 sequence is 13 residues long. Looked up from germline, CDR1 is LNHDA and CDR2 is SQIVND (reference sequence). Deletions cut 7 bases from V and 4 bases from J, with 11 bases between. The CDR3 DNA follows: TGTGCCAGTACCCCGGAGGGGTACAATGAGCAGTTCTTC. Translation: CASTPEGYNEQFF.

This clonotype appeared a few times. The chain carries TRBV7-9 and TRBJ1-6; D may be TRBD1 (5 bases). Germline V lookup: CDR1 SEHNR, CDR2 FQNEAQ (reference sequence). CDR3 length: 13 residues. V was clipped by 8 bases and J by 6 bases, with 11 bases between them. The CDR3 DNA is TGTGCCAGCCCGGACATGGGTAATTCACCCCTCCACTTT. Its translation is CASPDMGNSPLHF. The complete variable domain, with remaining parts taken from reference TRBV7-9 and TRBJ1-6, reads DTGVSQNPRHKITKRGQNVTFRCDPISEHNRLYWYRQTLGQGPEFLTYFQNEAQLEKSRLLSDRFSAERPKGSFSTLEIQRTEQGDSAMYLCASPDMGNSPLHFGNGTRLTVT.

This chain uses TRBV27 with TRBJ2-1; TRBD2 aligns across 10 bases. CDR1 MNHEY and CDR2 SMNVEV come from the germline V gene (reference sequence). The CDR3 extends over 17 amino acids. V was pared by 0 bases and J by 6 bases, with 8 bases of the junction left unmatched. CDR3 bases: TGTGCCAGCAGTTTATCTTTCCTAGCGGGAGTTTCCAATGAGCAGTTCTTC. It specifies CASSLSFLAGVSNEQFF.

Ten or more counts support this clonotype. The chain employs TRBV7-2 and TRBJ1-5; D call uncertain. Germline V lookup: CDR1 SGHTA, CDR2 FQGNSA. The CDR3 covers 14 residues. V was clipped by 1 base and J by 1 base, with 5 bases between them. CDR3 DNA: TGTGCCAGCAGCTTAGATACGAGCAATCAGCCCCAGCATTTT. It encodes CASSLDTSNQPQHF.

This chain connects TRBV19 to TRBJ1-3, with D hard to call. Germline loops: CDR1 LNHDA, CDR2 SQIVND (reference sequence). The CDR3 runs 14 residues. V was cut by 10 bases and J by 0 bases, with 13 bases left in between. Here the CDR3 DNA reads TGTGCCACCGAGACGGGGAGCTCTGGAAACACCATATATTTT. Protein sequence: CATETGSSGNTIYF.

A single count supports this clonotype. This may arise from a read error, as a much more abundant clone is one base away. This chain's CDR3 is CASSLILTKEAFF. In DNA, the CDR3 is TGTGCCAGCAGCTTAATATTGACAAAAGAAGCTTTCTTT. J is TRBJ1-1 and V is TRBV7-6, with D uncertain. The CDR3 is made up of 13 amino acids. Germline V gene sequence: CDR1 SGHVS, CDR2 FNYEAQ. Between the trimmed V and J ends, which lost 2 bases and 8 bases, there was a span of 12 bases.

This clonotype was counted between two and nine times. This sequence joins TRBV11-3 and TRBJ2-7, with D maybe TRBD2 (5 bases). The germline V gene has CDR1 SGHNT and CDR2 YENEEA. V was cut by 8 bases and J by 0 bases, with 8 bases left in between. The CDR3 is 12 amino acids. CDR3 region: CASGLDSYEQYF. CDR3 nucleotide sequence: TGTGCCAGCGGACTGGACTCCTACGAGCAGTACTTC.